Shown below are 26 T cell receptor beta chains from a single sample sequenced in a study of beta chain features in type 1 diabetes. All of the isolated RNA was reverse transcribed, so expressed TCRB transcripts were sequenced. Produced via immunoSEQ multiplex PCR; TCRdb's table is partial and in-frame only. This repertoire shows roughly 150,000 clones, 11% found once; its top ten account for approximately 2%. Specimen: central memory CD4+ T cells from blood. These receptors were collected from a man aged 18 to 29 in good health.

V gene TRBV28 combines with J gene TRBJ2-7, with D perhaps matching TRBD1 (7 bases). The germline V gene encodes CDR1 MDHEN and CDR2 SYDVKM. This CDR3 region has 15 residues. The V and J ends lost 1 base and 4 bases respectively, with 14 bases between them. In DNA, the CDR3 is TGTGCCAGCAGTTTATCCTCGACAGGGACTTACGAGCAGTACTTC. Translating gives CASSLSSTGTYEQYF.

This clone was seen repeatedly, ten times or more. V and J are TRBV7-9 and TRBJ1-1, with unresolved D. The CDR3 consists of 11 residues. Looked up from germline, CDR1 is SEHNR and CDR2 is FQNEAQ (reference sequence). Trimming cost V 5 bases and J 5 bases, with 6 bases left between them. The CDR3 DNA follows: TGTGCCAGCAGCACGCGAACTGAAGCTTTCTTT. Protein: CASSTRTEAFF. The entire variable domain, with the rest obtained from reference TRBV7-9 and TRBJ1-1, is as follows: DTGVSQNPRHKITKRGQNVTFRCDPISEHNRLYWYRQTLGQGPEFLTYFQNEAQLEKSRLLSDRFSAERPKGSFSTLEIQRTEQGDSAMYLCASSTRTEAFFGQGTRLTVV.

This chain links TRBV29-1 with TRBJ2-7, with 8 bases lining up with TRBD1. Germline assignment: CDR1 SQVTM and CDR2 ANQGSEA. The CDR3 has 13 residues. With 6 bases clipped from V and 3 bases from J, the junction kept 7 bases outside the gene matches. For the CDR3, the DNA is TGCAGCGTGGTGACAGGGGTCCTCTACGAGCAGTACTTC. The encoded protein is CSVVTGVLYEQYF.

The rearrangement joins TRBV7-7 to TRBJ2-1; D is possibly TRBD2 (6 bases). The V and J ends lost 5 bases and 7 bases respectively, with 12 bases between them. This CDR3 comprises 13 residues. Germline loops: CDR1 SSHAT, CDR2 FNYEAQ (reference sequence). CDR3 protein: CASSPSGGNEQFF. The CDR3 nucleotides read TGTGCCAGCAGCCCCAGTGGGGGGAATGAGCAGTTCTTC.

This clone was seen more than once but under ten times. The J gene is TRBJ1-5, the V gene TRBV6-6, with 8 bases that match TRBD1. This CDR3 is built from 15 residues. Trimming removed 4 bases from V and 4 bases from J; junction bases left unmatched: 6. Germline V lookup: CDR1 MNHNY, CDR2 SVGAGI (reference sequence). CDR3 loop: CASSSPTGGNQPQHF. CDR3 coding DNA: TGTGCCAGCAGTTCCCCTACAGGGGGAAATCAGCCCCAGCATTTT.

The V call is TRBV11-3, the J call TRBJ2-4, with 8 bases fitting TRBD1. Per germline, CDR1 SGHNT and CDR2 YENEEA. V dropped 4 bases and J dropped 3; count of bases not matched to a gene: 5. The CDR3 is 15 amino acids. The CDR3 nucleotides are TGTGCCAGCAGCTCAGGGGGCGCGGGCAAAAACATTCAGTACTTC. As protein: CASSSGGAGKNIQYF.

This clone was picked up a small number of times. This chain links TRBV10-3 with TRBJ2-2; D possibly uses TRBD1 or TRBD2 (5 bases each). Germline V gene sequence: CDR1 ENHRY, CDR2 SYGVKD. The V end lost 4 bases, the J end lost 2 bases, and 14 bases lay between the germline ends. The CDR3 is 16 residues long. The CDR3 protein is CAISAGTRKNTGELFF. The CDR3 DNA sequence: TGTGCCATCAGTGCCGGGACCAGAAAAAACACCGGGGAGCTGTTTTTT.

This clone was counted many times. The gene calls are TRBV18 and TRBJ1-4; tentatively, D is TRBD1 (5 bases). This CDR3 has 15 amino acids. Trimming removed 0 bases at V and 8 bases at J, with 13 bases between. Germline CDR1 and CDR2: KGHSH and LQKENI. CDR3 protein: CASSPPTATIEKLFF. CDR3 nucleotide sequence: TGTGCCAGCTCACCACCGACAGCTACTATCGAAAAACTGTTTTTT.

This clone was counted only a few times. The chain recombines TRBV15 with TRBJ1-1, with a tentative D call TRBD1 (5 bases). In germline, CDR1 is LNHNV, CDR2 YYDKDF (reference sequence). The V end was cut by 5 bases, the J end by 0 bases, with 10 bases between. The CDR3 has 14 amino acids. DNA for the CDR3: TGTGCCACCAGCCGGCGACAGATGAACACTGAAGCTTTCTTT. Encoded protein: CATSRRQMNTEAFF.

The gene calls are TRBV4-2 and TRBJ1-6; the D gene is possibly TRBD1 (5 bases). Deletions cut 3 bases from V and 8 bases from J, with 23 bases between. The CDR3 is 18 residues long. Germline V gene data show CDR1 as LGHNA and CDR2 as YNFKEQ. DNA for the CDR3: TGTGCCAGCAGCCAGGGTGGAAACAGACGGGCGGGGGATTCACCCCTCCACTTT. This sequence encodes CASSQGGNRRAGDSPLHF.

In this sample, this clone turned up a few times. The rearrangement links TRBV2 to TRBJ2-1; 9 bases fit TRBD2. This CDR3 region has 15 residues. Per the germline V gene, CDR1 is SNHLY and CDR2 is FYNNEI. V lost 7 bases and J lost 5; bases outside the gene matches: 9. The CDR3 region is CASNLLASGNNEQFF. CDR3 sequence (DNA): TGTGCCAGCAATCTACTGGCTAGCGGGAACAATGAGCAGTTCTTC.

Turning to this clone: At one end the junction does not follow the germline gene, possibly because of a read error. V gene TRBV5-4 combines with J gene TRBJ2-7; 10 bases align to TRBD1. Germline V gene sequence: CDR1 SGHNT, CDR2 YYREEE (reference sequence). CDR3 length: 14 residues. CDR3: CASSREDRGYEQYF. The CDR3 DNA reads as TGCGCCAGCAGCCGGGAGGACAGGGGGTACGAGCAGTACTTC.

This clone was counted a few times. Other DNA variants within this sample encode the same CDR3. The CDR3 is CASSPVRETQYF. Here the CDR3 DNA reads TGTGCCAGCTCACCAGTCAGAGAGACCCAGTACTTC. The V and J genes are TRBV18 and TRBJ2-5, with D unclear. This CDR3 has 12 residues. Trimming cost V 2 bases and J 4 bases, with 5 bases left between them. Germline V gives CDR1 KGHSH, CDR2 LQKENI.

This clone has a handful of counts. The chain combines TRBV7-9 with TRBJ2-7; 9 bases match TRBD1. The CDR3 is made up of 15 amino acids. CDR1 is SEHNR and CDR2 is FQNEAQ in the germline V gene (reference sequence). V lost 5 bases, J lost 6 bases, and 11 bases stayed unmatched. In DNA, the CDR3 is TGTGCCAGCAGCACGGACAGGGGTGCAGGACGCGAGCAGTACTTC. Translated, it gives CASSTDRGAGREQYF.

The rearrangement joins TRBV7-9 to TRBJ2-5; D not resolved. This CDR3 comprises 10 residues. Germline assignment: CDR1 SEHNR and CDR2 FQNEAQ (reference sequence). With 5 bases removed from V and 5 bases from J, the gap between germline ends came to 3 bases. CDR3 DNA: TGTGCCAGCAGCGAGGAGACCCAGTACTTC. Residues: CASSEETQYF.

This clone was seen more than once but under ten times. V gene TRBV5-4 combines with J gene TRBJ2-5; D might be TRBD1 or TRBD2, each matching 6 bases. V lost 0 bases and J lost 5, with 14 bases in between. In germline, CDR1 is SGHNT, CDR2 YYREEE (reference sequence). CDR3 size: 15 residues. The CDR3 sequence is CASSLARSGGETQYF. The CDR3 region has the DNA TGTGCCAGCAGCTTGGCTAGGTCCGGGGGCGAGACCCAGTACTTC. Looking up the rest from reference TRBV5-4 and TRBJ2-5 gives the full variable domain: ETGVTQSPTHLIKTRGQQVTLRCSSQSGHNTVSWYQQALGQGPQFIFQYYREEENGRGNFPPRFSGLQFPNYSSELNVNALELDDSALYLCASSLARSGGETQYFGPGTRLLVL.

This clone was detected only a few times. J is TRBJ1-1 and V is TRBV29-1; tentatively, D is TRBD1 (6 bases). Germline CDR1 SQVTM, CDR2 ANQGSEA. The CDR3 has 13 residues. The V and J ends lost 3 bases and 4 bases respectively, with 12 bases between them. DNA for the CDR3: TGCAGCGTTGACAGGGGTGTGGGCACTGAAGCTTTCTTT. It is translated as CSVDRGVGTEAFF.

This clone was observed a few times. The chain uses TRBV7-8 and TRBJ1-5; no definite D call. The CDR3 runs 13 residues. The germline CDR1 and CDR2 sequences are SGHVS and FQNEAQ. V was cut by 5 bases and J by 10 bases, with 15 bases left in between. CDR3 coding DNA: TGTGCCAGCAGCCCCACTGGGATCAGCCCCCAGCATTTT. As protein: CASSPTGISPQHF.

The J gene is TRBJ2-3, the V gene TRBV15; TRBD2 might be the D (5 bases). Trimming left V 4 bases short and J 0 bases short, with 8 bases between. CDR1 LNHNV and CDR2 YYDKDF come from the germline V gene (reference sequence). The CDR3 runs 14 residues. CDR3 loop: CATSTRRSTDTQYF. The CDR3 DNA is TGTGCCACCAGCACCAGGAGGAGCACAGATACGCAGTATTTT.

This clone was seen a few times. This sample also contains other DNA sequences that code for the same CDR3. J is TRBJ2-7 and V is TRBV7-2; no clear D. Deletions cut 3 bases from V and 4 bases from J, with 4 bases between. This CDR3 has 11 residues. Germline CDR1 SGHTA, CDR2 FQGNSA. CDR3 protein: CASSFLYEQYF. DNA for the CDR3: TGTGCCAGCAGCTTCCTGTACGAGCAGTACTTC. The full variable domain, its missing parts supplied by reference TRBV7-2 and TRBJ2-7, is GAGVSQSPSNKVTEKGKDVELRCDPISGHTALYWYRQSLGQGLEFLIYFQGNSAPDKSGLPSDRFSAERTGGSVSTLTIQRTQQEDSAVYLCASSFLYEQYFGPGTRLTVT.

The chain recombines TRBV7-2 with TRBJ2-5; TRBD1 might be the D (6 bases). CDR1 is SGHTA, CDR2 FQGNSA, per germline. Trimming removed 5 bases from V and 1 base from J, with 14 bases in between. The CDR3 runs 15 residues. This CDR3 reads CASSTGQGPQETQYF. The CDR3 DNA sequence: TGTGCCAGCAGCACAGGGCAGGGGCCCCAAGAGACCCAGTACTTC.

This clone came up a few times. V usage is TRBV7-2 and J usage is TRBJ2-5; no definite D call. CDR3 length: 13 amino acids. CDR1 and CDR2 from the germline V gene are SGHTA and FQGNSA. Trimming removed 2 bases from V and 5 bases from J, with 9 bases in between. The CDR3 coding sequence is TGTGCCAGCAGCTTATCCAACTGGGAGACCCAGTACTTC. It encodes CASSLSNWETQYF.

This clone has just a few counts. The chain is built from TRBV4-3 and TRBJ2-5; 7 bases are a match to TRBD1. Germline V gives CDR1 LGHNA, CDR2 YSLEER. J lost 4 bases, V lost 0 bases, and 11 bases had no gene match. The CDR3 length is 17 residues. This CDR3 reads CASSQEVVRGKGETQYF. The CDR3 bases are TGCGCCAGCAGCCAAGAGGTAGTCAGGGGGAAGGGAGAGACCCAGTACTTC.

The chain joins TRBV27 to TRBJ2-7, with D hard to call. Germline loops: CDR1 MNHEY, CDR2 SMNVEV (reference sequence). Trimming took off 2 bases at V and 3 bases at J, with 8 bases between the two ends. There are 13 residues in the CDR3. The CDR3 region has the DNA TGTGCCAGCAGTTTAAGGGATATCTACGAGCAGTACTTC. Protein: CASSLRDIYEQYF.

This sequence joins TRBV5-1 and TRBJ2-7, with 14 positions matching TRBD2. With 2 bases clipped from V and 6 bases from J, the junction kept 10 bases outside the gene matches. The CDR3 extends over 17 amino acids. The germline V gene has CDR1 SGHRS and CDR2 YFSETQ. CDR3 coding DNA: TGCGCCAGCAGCTTAGCGCCCGGGACTAGCGGGGGAGCCGAGCAGTACTTC. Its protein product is CASSLAPGTSGGAEQYF.

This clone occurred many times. This CDR3 reads CASSPRRGAGADEQFF. For the CDR3, the DNA is TGTGCCAGCAGCCCCAGGCGGGGGGCGGGAGCGGATGAGCAGTTCTTC. The chain combines TRBV7-9 with TRBJ2-1, with 8 bases lining up with TRBD2. The CDR3 is 16 residues long. CDR1 is SEHNR, CDR2 FQNEAQ, per germline (reference sequence). Trimming at V came to 5 bases and at J to 8 bases, leaving 14 bases not matched to a gene.